Listed here are 13 T cell receptor beta chains from one sample, sequenced in a study of cytomegalovirus exposure and HLA in healthy donors. Both 60 Vbeta primers and 13 Jbeta primers went into the PCR. Clones were sequenced by immunoSEQ multiplex PCR, and TCRdb holds only the in-frame ones, with some missing. The table shows roughly 160,000 clones, with almost 80% occurring only once. Sample: PBMCs. The receptors stem from a man aged 50 to 60 in good health and CMV-seropositive.

The table lists this clone with a count of one. The chain employs TRBV4-1 and TRBJ1-1; TRBD1 is a possible D gene (6 bases). The germline CDR1 and CDR2 sequences are MGHRA and YSYEKL. CDR3 size: 14 residues. The V end was cut by 0 bases, the J end by 1 base, with 6 bases between. This chain's CDR3 is CASSQDRGNTEAFF. CDR3 nucleotides: TGCGCCAGCAGCCAAGACAGGGGGAACACTGAAGCTTTCTTT.

The V and J genes are TRBV2 and TRBJ1-2; D is ambiguous. This CDR3 is built from 13 residues. The V gene lost 4 bases and the J gene lost 0 bases, with 6 bases spanning the gap. Germline CDR1 reads SNHLY; CDR2 reads FYNNEI. Here the CDR3 reads CASSVSANYGYTF. The DNA of the CDR3 is TGTGCCAGCAGTGTATCGGCTAACTATGGCTACACCTTC. The variable domain in full, with the rest retrieved from reference TRBV2 and TRBJ1-2, is EPEVTQTPSHQVTQMGQEVILRCVPISNHLYFYWYRQILGQKVEFLVSFYNNEISEKSEIFDDQFSVERPDGSNFTLKIRSTKLEDSAMYFCASSVSANYGYTFGSGTRLTVV.

This sequence joins TRBV5-1 and TRBJ2-5; 9 nucleotides line up with TRBD1. The CDR3 consists of 15 residues. V was pared by 4 bases and J by 2 bases, with 6 bases of the junction left unmatched. The V gene's germline CDR1 is SGHRS and CDR2 YFSETQ. CDR3 sequence: CASSPWTGDQETQYF. The CDR3 DNA reads as TGCGCCAGCAGCCCCTGGACAGGGGATCAAGAGACCCAGTACTTC.

V gene TRBV11-2 combines with J gene TRBJ1-2; 9 nucleotides line up with TRBD1. This CDR3 contains 14 residues. Germline loops: CDR1 SGHAT, CDR2 FQNNGV. The V and J ends lost 0 bases and 8 bases, in that order; junction bases with no gene match: 4. The DNA of the CDR3 is TGTGCCAGCAGCTTAGAGAGGACAGGGGTAGGCTACACCTTC. Translation: CASSLERTGVGYTF. Based on the CDR3 plus reference TRBV11-2 and TRBJ1-2, the full variable domain is EAGVAQSPRYKIIEKRQSVAFWCNPISGHATLYWYQQILGQGPKLLIQFQNNGVVDDSQLPKDRFSAERLKGVDSTLKIQPAKLEDSAVYLCASSLERTGVGYTFGSGTRLTVV.

V gene TRBV6-6 combines with J gene TRBJ1-5; a possible D gene is TRBD1 (6 bases). Germline V gene lookup returns CDR1 MNHNY and CDR2 SVGAGI (reference sequence). CDR3 length equals 14 residues. Between the trimmed V and J ends, which lost 3 bases and 4 bases, there was a span of 10 bases. CDR3 in amino acids: CASSYSDRNQPQHF. In nucleotides, the CDR3 is TGTGCCAGCAGTTATTCGGACAGAAATCAGCCCCAGCATTTT.

This clone turned up a few times. The chain combines TRBV30 with TRBJ1-2; 8 bases fit TRBD1. Germline V gives CDR1 GTSNPN, CDR2 SVGIG (reference sequence). This CDR3 region has 13 residues. V lost 2 bases, J lost 8 bases, and 7 bases stayed unmatched. CDR3 protein: CAWSLGTGGGYTF. CDR3 nucleotide sequence: TGTGCCTGGAGTCTAGGGACAGGAGGAGGCTACACCTTC.

This rearrangement joins TRBV30 to TRBJ1-2, with a possible D match to TRBD1 (5 bases). Trimming removed 0 bases at V and 4 bases at J, with 9 bases between. In germline, CDR1 is GTSNPN, CDR2 SVGIG (reference sequence). CDR3 size: 13 residues. CDR3 bases: TGTGCCTGGAGTGTTCTGGGGGGCTATGGCTACACCTTC. It codes for CAWSVLGGYGYTF.

The chain has TRBV5-1 and TRBJ2-7, with D maybe TRBD1 (6 bases). The germline CDR1 and CDR2 sequences are SGHRS and YFSETQ. V lost 1 base and J lost 5, with 16 bases in between. The CDR3 length is 15 residues. The CDR3 coding sequence is TGCGCCAGCAGCTTGATGGGCAGGGGTGTAGACGAGCAGTACTTC. It encodes CASSLMGRGVDEQYF.

The chain couples TRBV6-5 to TRBJ1-1; D remains unclear. Per germline, CDR1 MNHEY and CDR2 SVGAGI. The CDR3 loop spans 14 amino acids. Trimming left V 6 bases short and J 4 bases short, with 15 bases between. The CDR3 here is CASRPGIGGTEAFF. The CDR3, as DNA: TGTGCCAGCAGGCCAGGAATAGGTGGCACTGAAGCTTTCTTT.

The chain recombines TRBV4-1 with TRBJ1-1; D gene uncertain. Germline CDR1 reads MGHRA; CDR2 reads YSYEKL. V lost 4 bases and J 3 bases, leaving 12 bases between the germline ends. The CDR3 totals 14 residues. The CDR3 DNA follows: TGCGCCAGCAGCCGAGGTCCGCCAGACACTGAAGCTTTCTTT. Protein sequence: CASSRGPPDTEAFF.

The chain joins TRBV7-2 to TRBJ2-3; 14 positions agree with TRBD2. The CDR3 totals 16 residues. Per the germline V gene, CDR1 is SGHTA and CDR2 is FQGNSA. V lost 4 bases, J lost 4 bases, and 4 bases stayed unmatched. The CDR3 DNA follows: TGTGCCAGCAGCTCCAGACTAGCGGGGGGGGCAGATACGCAGTATTTT. Encoded protein: CASSSRLAGGADTQYF. Complete variable domain (other parts from reference TRBV7-2 and TRBJ2-3): GAGVSQSPSNKVTEKGKDVELRCDPISGHTALYWYRQSLGQGLEFLIYFQGNSAPDKSGLPSDRFSAERTGGSVSTLTIQRTQQEDSAVYLCASSSRLAGGADTQYFGPGTRLTVL.

This clone appeared a single time. The chain links TRBV28 to TRBJ1-2; tentatively, D is TRBD1 (6 bases). Trimming cost V 7 bases and J 4 bases, with 19 bases left between them. This CDR3 region has 15 residues. Looked up from germline, CDR1 is MDHEN and CDR2 is SYDVKM. For the CDR3, the DNA is TGTGCCAGCATACCCCGACAGGTGGTTGTCTATGGCTACACCTTC. It codes for CASIPRQVVVYGYTF.

The J gene is TRBJ2-2, the V gene TRBV5-1; 7 nucleotides align to TRBD2. CDR1 SGHRS and CDR2 YFSETQ come from the germline V gene. The V and J ends lost 4 bases and 1 base, in that order; junction bases with no gene match: 10. The CDR3 runs 17 residues. CDR3 nucleotide sequence: TGCGCCAGCAGCGATCGGGGCTTAGCGGGGAACACCGGGGAGCTGTTTTTT. Its translation is CASSDRGLAGNTGELFF.